The sequence of this T cell receptor beta chain was determined in a study of control samples from healthy donors and cancer patients. Clones were sequenced by immunoSEQ multiplex PCR, and TCRdb holds only the in-frame ones, with some missing. The sample consists of roughly 130,000 clones, about 91% of them appearing once. The CDR3 extends over 14 amino acids. The germline V gene has CDR1 SGHRS and CDR2 YFSETQ. V was trimmed by 3 bases and J by 1 base, leaving 10 bases between them. Sequenced material: blood. The gene calls are TRBV5-1 and TRBJ1-1; D unclear. The receptor was isolated from a man aged 18-30 years in good health. The CDR3 DNA follows: TGCGCCAGCAGCTCGGCGGGGTCGAACACTGAAGCTTTCTTT. Protein product: CASSSAGSNTEAFF.